Presented here are 18 T cell receptor beta chains from one specimen sequenced in a study of T cell changes during pregnancy in multiple sclerosis. The method was immunoSEQ multiplex PCR; TCRdb's version includes in-frame clones alone and lacks a portion of them. The table lists roughly 93,000 clones, about 92% of them singletons. This specimen was peripheral blood, taken after pregnancy. The receptors were sampled from a female donor in good health, enrolled as a control in a pregnancy study.

The rearrangement uses TRBV5-1 and TRBJ1-1; TRBD1 might be the D (5 bases). This CDR3 has 15 residues. The V gene lost 2 bases and the J gene lost 0 bases, with 11 bases spanning the gap. Germline-derived CDR1 and CDR2 are SGHRS and YFSETQ. The CDR3 region has the DNA TGCGCCAGCAGCTTACCAGGGAGGATGAACACTGAAGCTTTCTTT. Amino acid sequence: CASSLPGRMNTEAFF. The full variable domain, its missing parts supplied by reference TRBV5-1 and TRBJ1-1, is KAGVTQTPRYLIKTRGQQVTLSCSPISGHRSVSWYQQTPGQGLQFLFEYFSETQRNKGNFPGRFSGRQFSNSRSEMNVSTLELGDSALYLCASSLPGRMNTEAFFGQGTRLTVV.

This chain joins TRBV6-5 and TRBJ1-1; D is perhaps TRBD1 (5 bases). This CDR3 comprises 12 residues. V was pared by 7 bases and J by 0 bases, with 6 bases between. CDR1 is MNHEY, CDR2 SVGAGI, per germline. The CDR3 sequence is CASMGLNTEAFF. The CDR3 DNA reads TGTGCCAGCATGGGGCTGAACACTGAAGCTTTCTTT.

This chain joins TRBV7-2 and TRBJ2-3, with 7 bases identical to TRBD2. This CDR3 region has 13 residues. CDR1 SGHTA and CDR2 FQGNSA come from the germline V gene. The J segment lost 4 bases and the V segment lost 5 bases, leaving 3 bases of the junction unmatched. The CDR3 loop reads CASSAGAADTQYF. DNA of the CDR3: TGTGCCAGCAGCGCGGGAGCGGCAGATACGCAGTATTTT.

The chain combines TRBV29-1 with TRBJ2-5; perhaps TRBD1 as D (5 bases). CDR3 length: 14 residues. The germline V and J ends were trimmed by 0 bases and 2 bases, with 10 bases remaining between them. Germline V gene sequence: CDR1 SQVTM, CDR2 ANQGSEA. The CDR3 DNA follows: TGCAGCGTTGAAGACGCGGCAGGGCAAGAGACCCAGTACTTC. Translated, it gives CSVEDAAGQETQYF.

V and J are TRBV10-3 and TRBJ2-7, with 7 bases matching TRBD1. J gave up 2 bases and V 0 bases, and 4 bases lay outside the gene matches. Germline loops: CDR1 ENHRY, CDR2 SYGVKD. The CDR3 covers 15 residues. This CDR3 reads CAISESMTGTYEQYF. CDR3 DNA: TGTGCCATCAGTGAGTCGATGACAGGGACCTACGAGCAGTACTTC.

The J gene is TRBJ2-1, the V gene TRBV19; D ambiguous. Trimming shortened V by 3 bases and J by 4 bases, and 7 bases separated the two germline ends. Germline V gene data show CDR1 as LNHDA and CDR2 as SQIVND (reference sequence). This CDR3 comprises 13 residues. CDR3 DNA sequence: TGTGCCAGTAGTATCGGAGATTACAATGAGCAGTTCTTC. Its protein product is CASSIGDYNEQFF. The entire variable domain, with the rest obtained from reference TRBV19 and TRBJ2-1, is as follows: DGGITQSPKYLFRKEGQNVTLSCEQNLNHDAMYWYRQDPGQGLRLIYYSQIVNDFQKGDIAEGYSVSREKKESFPLTVTSAQKNPTAFYLCASSIGDYNEQFFGPGTRLTVL.

The chain links TRBV28 to TRBJ2-7, with D maybe TRBD1 (6 bases). CDR1 is MDHEN and CDR2 is SYDVKM in the germline V gene. With 6 bases removed from V and 12 bases from J, the gap between germline ends came to 18 bases. The CDR3 sequence is 12 residues long. The DNA for the CDR3 is TGTGCCAGCAGAGGGGGATACTTCGAATGGTACTTC. The encoded protein is CASRGGYFEWYF.

The chain uses TRBV7-8 and TRBJ2-2; 15 bases map to TRBD2. Germline values: CDR1 SGHVS, CDR2 FQNEAQ. This CDR3 spans 18 amino acids. V shed 2 bases, J shed 3 bases, and the junction held 4 bases outside the gene matches. The CDR3 nucleotides are TGTGCCAGCAGCTTATGGACTAGCGGGGGGGTATACACCGGGGAGCTGTTTTTT. As protein: CASSLWTSGGVYTGELFF.

The chain is built from TRBV6-5 and TRBJ1-1; D perhaps matches TRBD1 (5 bases). The germline CDR1 and CDR2 sequences are MNHEY and SVGAGI. This CDR3 region has 13 residues. The ends were cut back, 5 bases at V and 4 bases at J, with 11 bases in the middle. This CDR3 reads CASSPRQITEAFF. The CDR3 DNA reads as TGTGCCAGCAGTCCTCGACAGATCACTGAAGCTTTCTTT.

The chain employs TRBV19 and TRBJ2-3; 9 nucleotides align to TRBD1. Germline-derived CDR1 and CDR2 are LNHDA and SQIVND (reference sequence). The V and J ends lost 5 bases and 2 bases, in that order; junction bases with no gene match: 2. CDR3 size: 14 residues. For the CDR3, the DNA is TGTGCCAGTAGTGACAGGGGGACCACAGATACGCAGTATTTT. It codes for CASSDRGTTDTQYF.

This rearrangement joins TRBV29-1 to TRBJ2-7; 7 nucleotides match TRBD1. This CDR3 is built from 12 residues. CDR1 SQVTM and CDR2 ANQGSEA come from the germline V gene. V trimming: 5 bases; J trimming: 2 bases; junction bases outside the gene matches: 3. CDR3 nucleotides: TGCAGCGTTCAACAGGGGCCCTACGAGCAGTACTTC. This translates into CSVQQGPYEQYF.

This rearrangement joins TRBV7-2 to TRBJ2-1, with a possible D match to TRBD1 (8 bases). Per the germline V gene, CDR1 is SGHTA and CDR2 is FQGNSA. V was clipped by 4 bases and J by 7 bases, with 17 bases between them. There are 15 residues in the CDR3. CDR3 sequence reads: CASSSGGGSWNEQFF. For the CDR3, the DNA is TGTGCCAGCAGCTCAGGGGGCGGGAGTTGGAATGAGCAGTTCTTC.

The genes are TRBV7-9 and TRBJ2-1; D gene unclear. There are 14 residues in the CDR3. V lost 7 bases and J 0 bases, leaving 10 bases between the germline ends. From germline, CDR1 is SEHNR and CDR2 FQNEAQ (reference sequence). The CDR3 region is CASTWASSYNEQFF. The DNA of the CDR3 is TGTGCCAGCACCTGGGCGAGCTCCTACAATGAGCAGTTCTTC.

V usage is TRBV19 and J usage is TRBJ2-7; TRBD2 matches 14 bases. Looked up from germline, CDR1 is LNHDA and CDR2 is SQIVND (reference sequence). The CDR3 has 21 amino acids. V trimming: 3 bases; J trimming: 0 bases; junction bases outside the gene matches: 16. This CDR3 is CASSIRAVLWTSGGSSYEQYF. The CDR3 DNA reads TGTGCCAGTAGTATTCGGGCCGTTCTCTGGACTAGCGGGGGGTCCTCCTACGAGCAGTACTTC.

The chain carries TRBV5-4 and TRBJ2-1; D is ambiguous. This CDR3 comprises 14 residues. From germline, CDR1 is SGHNT and CDR2 YYREEE (reference sequence). Trimming cost V 4 bases and J 0 bases, with 8 bases left between them. CDR3 DNA: TGTGCCAGCAGCCCCTTCAGCTCCTACAATGAGCAGTTCTTC. This codes for CASSPFSSYNEQFF.

This clone occurred a few times. The genes are TRBV29-1 and TRBJ1-1; 10 bases line up with TRBD1. Germline loops: CDR1 SQVTM, CDR2 ANQGSEA. The CDR3 runs to 13 residues. V trimming: 4 bases; J trimming: 7 bases; junction bases outside the gene matches: 6. The CDR3 nucleotides read TGCAGCGTTGGAGACAGGGGGCGCGATGAAGCTTTCTTT. As protein: CSVGDRGRDEAFF.

The chain links TRBV7-2 to TRBJ2-5; 8 bases match TRBD2. CDR3 length: 16 amino acids. Germline lookup yields CDR1 SGHTA and CDR2 FQGNSA. After removal of 5 bases from V and 5 bases from J, the junction contained 13 bases not matched to a gene. The CDR3 DNA sequence: TGTGCCAGCAGCCCGGGAGGAGCGGGAGTCGGGGAGACCCAGTACTTC. Translation: CASSPGGAGVGETQYF.

The CDR3 region is CASSPGTPSYNEQFF. DNA of the CDR3: TGTGCCAGCAGCCCCGGGACTCCCTCCTACAATGAGCAGTTCTTC. The V call is TRBV2, the J call TRBJ2-1, with D possibly TRBD2 on 6 matching bases. Germline values: CDR1 SNHLY, CDR2 FYNNEI. V shed 6 bases and J shed 0 bases, with 12 bases lying between them. This CDR3 is built from 15 residues.